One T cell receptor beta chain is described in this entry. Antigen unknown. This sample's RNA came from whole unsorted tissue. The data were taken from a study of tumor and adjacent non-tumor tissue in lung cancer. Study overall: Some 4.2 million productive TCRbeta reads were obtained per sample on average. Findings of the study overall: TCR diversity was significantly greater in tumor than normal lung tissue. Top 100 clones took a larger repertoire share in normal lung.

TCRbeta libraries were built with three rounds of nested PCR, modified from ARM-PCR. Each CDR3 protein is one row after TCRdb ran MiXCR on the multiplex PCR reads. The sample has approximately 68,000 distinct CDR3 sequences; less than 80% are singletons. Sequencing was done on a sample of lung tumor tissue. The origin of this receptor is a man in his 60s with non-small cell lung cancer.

CDR3 loop: CASSSGLAGNEQYF. CDR3 sequence (DNA): TGTGCCAGCAGCTCGGGACTAGCGGGAAACGAGCAGTACTTC. The genes are TRBV11-2 and TRBJ2-7; 13 bases are a match to TRBD2. CDR3 length equals 14 residues. V lost 4 bases to trimming and J lost 5 bases; unmatched junction nucleotides: 2. CDR1 and CDR2 (germline): SGHAT, FQNNGV.